The 18 T cell receptor beta chains below all came from one sample that was sequenced in a study of cytomegalovirus exposure and HLA in healthy donors. This table comes from immunoSEQ multiplex PCR, and its TCRdb copy is limited to in-frame clones, with some not included. Of about 130,000 clones listed, about 94% are singletons. The sample comprised PBMCs. These receptors originate from a man younger than 35 in good health and CMV-seropositive.

The chain has TRBV5-1 and TRBJ2-5; 12 bases fit TRBD2. Per germline, CDR1 SGHRS and CDR2 YFSETQ. The CDR3 is made up of 17 amino acids. The V segment lost 4 bases and the J segment 4 bases; nucleotides outside the gene matches: 11. The CDR3 DNA is TGCGCCAGCAGCCAGGGACTAGCGGGCGTCGGATCAGAGACCCAGTACTTC. Its protein product is CASSQGLAGVGSETQYF.

V usage is TRBV27 and J usage is TRBJ1-2, with a weak D call TRBD1 (6 bases). Germline lookup yields CDR1 MNHEY and CDR2 SMNVEV (reference sequence). CDR3 length: 15 amino acids. The V end lost 3 bases, the J end lost 2 bases, and 13 bases lay between the germline ends. The CDR3 loop reads CASSFKQGRNYGYTF. CDR3 nucleotides: TGTGCCAGCAGTTTTAAACAGGGTCGAAACTATGGCTACACCTTC.

CDR3 DNA: TGTGCCAGCAGCTTGGGGGGCCTTGGGAACGAGCAGTACTTC. Translated, it gives CASSLGGLGNEQYF. The rearrangement links TRBV5-4 to TRBJ2-7; TRBD1 might be the D (5 bases). The CDR3 length is 14 residues. V shed 0 bases and J shed 5 bases, with 12 bases lying between them. Germline lookup yields CDR1 SGHNT and CDR2 YYREEE (reference sequence). The full variable domain, rest sourced from reference TRBV5-4 and TRBJ2-7, is ETGVTQSPTHLIKTRGQQVTLRCSSQSGHNTVSWYQQALGQGPQFIFQYYREEENGRGNFPPRFSGLQFPNYSSELNVNALELDDSALYLCASSLGGLGNEQYFGPGTRLTVT.

The chain links TRBV10-3 to TRBJ2-7; TRBD2 aligns across 11 bases. Germline V gene lookup returns CDR1 ENHRY and CDR2 SYGVKD. With 5 bases clipped from V and 2 bases from J, the junction kept 17 bases outside the gene matches. The CDR3 consists of 19 residues. The CDR3: CAISSPSGRPRIRAYEQYF. The CDR3 nucleotides are TGTGCCATCAGTTCTCCTAGCGGGAGGCCTCGAATTCGCGCCTACGAGCAGTACTTC.

V is TRBV27 and J is TRBJ2-5, with D unresolved. CDR1 and CDR2 (germline): MNHEY, SMNVEV (reference sequence). Trimming stripped 4 bases from V and 2 bases from J, with 11 bases between. The CDR3 covers 14 residues. In nucleotides, the CDR3 is TGTGCCAGCAGTTCCGCTAGTGGGCAAGAGACCCAGTACTTC. Protein: CASSSASGQETQYF.

The chain carries TRBV27 and TRBJ2-7; the match to TRBD2 covers 12 bases. V shed 6 bases, J shed 3 bases, and the junction held 9 bases outside the gene matches. CDR1 and CDR2 from the germline V gene are MNHEY and SMNVEV (reference sequence). This CDR3 is built from 16 residues. The CDR3 DNA reads TGTGCCAGCAGCTCCTCAAGACTAGCGGGAGACTACGAGCAGTACTTC. Translation: CASSSSRLAGDYEQYF.

The V call is TRBV5-4, the J call TRBJ2-7; TRBD1 agrees at 9 bases. Trimming removed 0 bases from V and 1 base from J; junction bases left unmatched: 2. Germline CDR1 is SGHNT and CDR2 is YYREEE (reference sequence). The CDR3 contains 15 residues. The CDR3 spells CASSLAGTGSYEQYF. The DNA for the CDR3 is TGTGCCAGCAGCTTGGCCGGGACAGGGTCCTACGAGCAGTACTTC.

The chain is built from TRBV11-2 and TRBJ2-1; 7 nucleotides agree with TRBD2. Germline assignment: CDR1 SGHAT and CDR2 FQNNGV. The V gene end was trimmed by 4 bases and the J gene end by 5 bases; junction bases not matched to a gene: 5. The CDR3 is 14 residues long. In nucleotides, the CDR3 is TGTGCCAGCAGCTCGGGACTACTTAACAATGAGCAGTTCTTC. Translated, it gives CASSSGLLNNEQFF.

J is TRBJ1-1 and V is TRBV19; 8 bases agree with TRBD1. Losses at the gene ends were 7 bases for V and 1 base for J; bases not matched to a gene: 8. Germline V gives CDR1 LNHDA, CDR2 SQIVND (reference sequence). The CDR3 contains 15 residues. CDR3 protein: CASIDTDRANTEAFF. In nucleotides, the CDR3 is TGTGCCAGTATCGATACGGACAGGGCGAACACTGAAGCTTTCTTT.

V gene TRBV5-1 combines with J gene TRBJ2-1; D possibly corresponds to TRBD2 (5 bases). V was shortened by 4 bases and J by 5 bases, with 16 bases between the two germline ends. Looked up from germline, CDR1 is SGHRS and CDR2 is YFSETQ. There are 15 residues in the CDR3. This chain's CDR3 is CASSVGGSGNNEQFF. CDR3 nucleotide sequence: TGCGCCAGCAGCGTCGGCGGCTCGGGAAACAATGAGCAGTTCTTC.

The genes are TRBV7-6 and TRBJ2-7, with 7 bases fitting TRBD1. V lost 4 bases and J lost 6; bases outside the gene matches: 9. This CDR3 is 14 amino acids long. Germline lookup yields CDR1 SGHVS and CDR2 FNYEAQ. Written as DNA, the CDR3 is TGTGCCAGCAGCTCTTCGGGACAGTTGGGCGAGCAGTACTTC. It codes for CASSSSGQLGEQYF.

This chain uses TRBV5-1 with TRBJ1-4; unclear D gene. This CDR3 has 12 residues. Germline CDR1 and CDR2: SGHRS and YFSETQ. Trimming left V 5 bases short and J 8 bases short, with 10 bases between. Written as DNA, the CDR3 is TGCGCCAGCAGGATTGGGGAGGAAAAACTGTTTTTT. Translating it yields CASRIGEEKLFF.

The V gene is TRBV5-4, the J gene TRBJ2-1, with 13 bases fitting TRBD2. V lost 4 bases and J lost 8; bases outside the gene matches: 9. The CDR3 length is 16 residues. Per the germline V gene, CDR1 is SGHNT and CDR2 is YYREEE (reference sequence). CDR3 sequence (DNA): TGTGCCAGCAGCCGAACCGGGACTAGCGGGATCGATGAGCAGTTCTTC. As protein: CASSRTGTSGIDEQFF.

This clone appeared a single time. This chain links TRBV19 with TRBJ1-2; a weak D match, TRBD1 (6 bases). The V gene lost 4 bases and the J gene lost 4 bases, with 16 bases spanning the gap. CDR3 size: 15 residues. Germline CDR1 and CDR2: LNHDA and SQIVND (reference sequence). CDR3 in DNA: TGTGCCAGTAGTACCCTACTACAGGGCGGCTATGGCTACACCTTC. Protein product: CASSTLLQGGYGYTF. Complete variable domain (other parts from reference TRBV19 and TRBJ1-2): DGGITQSPKYLFRKEGQNVTLSCEQNLNHDAMYWYRQDPGQGLRLIYYSQIVNDFQKGDIAEGYSVSREKKESFPLTVTSAQKNPTAFYLCASSTLLQGGYGYTFGSGTRLTVV.

The chain carries TRBV7-3 and TRBJ2-1; 7 bases agree with TRBD2. The CDR3 contains 14 residues. Per germline, CDR1 SGHTA and CDR2 FQGTGA. The V gene end was trimmed by 4 bases and the J gene end by 6 bases; junction bases not matched to a gene: 6. The CDR3 sequence: CASSSPGGSNEQFF. The CDR3 nucleotides read TGTGCCAGCAGCTCGCCGGGGGGTAGCAATGAGCAGTTCTTC.

CDR3 sequence: CASSLVPLDSSYNEQFF. For the CDR3, the DNA is TGTGCCAGCAGCTTGGTTCCCCTAGATAGCTCCTACAATGAGCAGTTCTTC. The gene calls are TRBV7-9 and TRBJ2-1; D is uncertain. This CDR3 is built from 17 residues. V shed 3 bases and J shed 0 bases, with 15 bases lying between them. Germline V gene sequence: CDR1 SEHNR, CDR2 FQNEAQ (reference sequence).

The chain links TRBV30 to TRBJ2-5, with D possibly TRBD2 on 7 matching bases. Germline CDR1 is GTSNPN and CDR2 is SVGIG (reference sequence). This CDR3 region has 13 residues. The V end was cut by 2 bases, the J end by 4 bases, with 11 bases between. The CDR3 sequence: CAWSKGGAETQYF. The DNA for the CDR3 is TGTGCCTGGAGTAAAGGGGGGGCAGAGACCCAGTACTTC.

The count of this clone is one. The chain recombines TRBV6-1 with TRBJ2-2; no clear D gene. V dropped 0 bases and J dropped 4 bases, with 12 bases sitting between them. The CDR3 runs to 16 residues. Germline V gene sequence: CDR1 MNHNS, CDR2 SASEGT. The CDR3 region has the DNA TGTGCCAGCAGTGAAGCCAGGTCCTTGGGCACCGGGGAGCTGTTTTTT. Translated: CASSEARSLGTGELFF.